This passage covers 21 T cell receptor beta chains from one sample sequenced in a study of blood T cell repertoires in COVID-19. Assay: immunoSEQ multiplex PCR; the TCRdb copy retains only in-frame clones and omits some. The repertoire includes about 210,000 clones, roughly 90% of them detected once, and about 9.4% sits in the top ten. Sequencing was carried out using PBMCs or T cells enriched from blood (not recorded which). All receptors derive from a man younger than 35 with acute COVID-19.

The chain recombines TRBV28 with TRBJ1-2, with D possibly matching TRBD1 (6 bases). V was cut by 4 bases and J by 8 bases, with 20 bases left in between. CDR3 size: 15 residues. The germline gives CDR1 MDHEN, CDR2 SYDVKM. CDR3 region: CASSSPRGASMGYTF. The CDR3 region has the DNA TGTGCCAGCAGTTCACCGCGGGGGGCAAGCATGGGCTACACCTTC.

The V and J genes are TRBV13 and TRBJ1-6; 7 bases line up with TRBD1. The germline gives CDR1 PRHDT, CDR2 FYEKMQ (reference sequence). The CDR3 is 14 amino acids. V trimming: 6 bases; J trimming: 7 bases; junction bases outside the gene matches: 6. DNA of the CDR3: TGTGCCAGCAGAACCTGGGACAGCAATTCACCCCTCCACTTT. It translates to CASRTWDSNSPLHF.

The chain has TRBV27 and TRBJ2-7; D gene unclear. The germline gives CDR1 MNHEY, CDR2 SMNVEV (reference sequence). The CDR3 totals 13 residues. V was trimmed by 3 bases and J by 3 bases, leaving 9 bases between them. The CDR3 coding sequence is TGTGCCAGCAGTTTCTCTATTAACTACGAGCAGTACTTC. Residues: CASSFSINYEQYF.

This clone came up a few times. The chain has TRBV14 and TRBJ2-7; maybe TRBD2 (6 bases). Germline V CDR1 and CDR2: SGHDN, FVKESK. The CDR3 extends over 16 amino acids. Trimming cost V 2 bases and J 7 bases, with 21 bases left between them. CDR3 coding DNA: TGTGCCAGCAGCCAACAAACGGGACTCAGTATGAAGGAGCAGTACTTC. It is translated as CASSQQTGLSMKEQYF.

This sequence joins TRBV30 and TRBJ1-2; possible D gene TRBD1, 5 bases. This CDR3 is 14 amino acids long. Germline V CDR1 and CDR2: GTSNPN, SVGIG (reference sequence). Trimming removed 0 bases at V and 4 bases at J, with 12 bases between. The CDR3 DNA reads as TGTGCCTGGAGTGTAATCAGGGCCACCTATGGCTACACCTTC. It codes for CAWSVIRATYGYTF.

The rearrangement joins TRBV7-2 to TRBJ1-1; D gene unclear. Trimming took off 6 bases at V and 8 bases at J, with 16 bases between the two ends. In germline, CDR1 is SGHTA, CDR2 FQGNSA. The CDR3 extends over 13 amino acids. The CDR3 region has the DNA TGTGCCAGCAGGAATATAAGACGGGAAGAAGCTTTCTTT. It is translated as CASRNIRREEAFF.

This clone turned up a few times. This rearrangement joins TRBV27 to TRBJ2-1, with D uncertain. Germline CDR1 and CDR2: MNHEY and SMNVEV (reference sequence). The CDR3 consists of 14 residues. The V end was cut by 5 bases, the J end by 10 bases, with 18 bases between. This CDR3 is CASSPPPTTREQFF. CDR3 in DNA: TGTGCCAGCAGTCCGCCTCCGACAACGAGAGAGCAGTTCTTC.

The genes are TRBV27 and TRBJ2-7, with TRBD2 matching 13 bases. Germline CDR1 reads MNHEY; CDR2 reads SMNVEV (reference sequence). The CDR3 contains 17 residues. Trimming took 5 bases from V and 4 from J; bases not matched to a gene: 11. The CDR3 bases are TGTGCCAGCAGTCCACTAGCGGGAGGGCCCTCTGGGTACGAGCAGTACTTC. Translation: CASSPLAGGPSGYEQYF.

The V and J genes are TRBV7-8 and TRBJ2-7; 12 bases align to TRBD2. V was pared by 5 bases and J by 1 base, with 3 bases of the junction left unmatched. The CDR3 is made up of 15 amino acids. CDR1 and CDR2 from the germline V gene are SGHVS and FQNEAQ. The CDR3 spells CASSPTSGSSYEQYF. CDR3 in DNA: TGTGCCAGCAGCCCGACTAGCGGGAGTTCCTACGAGCAGTACTTC.

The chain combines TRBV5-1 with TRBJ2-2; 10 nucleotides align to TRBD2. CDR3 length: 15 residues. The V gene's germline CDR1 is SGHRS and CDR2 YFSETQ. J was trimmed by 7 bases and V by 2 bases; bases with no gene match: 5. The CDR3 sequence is CASSFKREGYGELFF. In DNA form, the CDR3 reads TGCGCCAGCAGCTTCAAGCGGGAGGGCTACGGGGAGCTGTTTTTT.

The CDR3, as DNA: TGCGCCAGCAGCCTCGTGGACAGCGTTGGAGAAAAACTGTTTTTT. Protein sequence: CASSLVDSVGEKLFF. This chain joins TRBV4-3 and TRBJ1-4; possibly TRBD1 for D (6 bases). Trimming removed 4 bases at V and 8 bases at J, with 17 bases between. CDR1 is LGHNA, CDR2 YSLEER, per germline. This CDR3 is built from 15 residues.

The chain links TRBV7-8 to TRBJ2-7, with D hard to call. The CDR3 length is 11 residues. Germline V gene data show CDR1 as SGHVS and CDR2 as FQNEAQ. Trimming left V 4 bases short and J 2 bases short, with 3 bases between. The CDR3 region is CASSSTYEQYF. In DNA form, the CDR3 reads TGTGCCAGCAGCTCAACCTACGAGCAGTACTTC.

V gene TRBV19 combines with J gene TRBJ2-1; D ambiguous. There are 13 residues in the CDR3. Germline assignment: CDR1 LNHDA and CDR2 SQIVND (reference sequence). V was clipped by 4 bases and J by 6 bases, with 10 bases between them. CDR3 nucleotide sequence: TGTGCCAGTAGTAAAACTCCCCTCAATGAGCAGTTCTTC. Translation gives CASSKTPLNEQFF.

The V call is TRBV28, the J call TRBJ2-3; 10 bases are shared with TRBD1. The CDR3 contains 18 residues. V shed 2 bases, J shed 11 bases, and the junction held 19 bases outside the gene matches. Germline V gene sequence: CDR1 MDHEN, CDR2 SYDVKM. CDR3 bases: TGTGCCAGCAGTTTAAGGTGGGACAGGGGCGAACCCGTGTCGATGCAGTATTTT. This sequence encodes CASSLRWDRGEPVSMQYF.

DNA of the CDR3: TGTGCCAGCAGGCCCTCAGGGAACTACGAGCAGTACTTC. Amino acid sequence: CASRPSGNYEQYF. This chain links TRBV13 with TRBJ2-7; weak D call: TRBD1 (5 bases). Looked up from germline, CDR1 is PRHDT and CDR2 is FYEKMQ (reference sequence). CDR3 size: 13 residues. V lost 6 bases and J 3 bases, leaving 12 bases between the germline ends.

As DNA, the CDR3 is TGTGCCAGCAGCTCGGGACTAGCCTACGAGCAGTACTTC. This codes for CASSSGLAYEQYF. The chain employs TRBV7-8 and TRBJ2-7; 8 bases line up with TRBD2. Germline CDR1 reads SGHVS; CDR2 reads FQNEAQ. Trimming took 4 bases from V and 2 from J; bases not matched to a gene: 1. This CDR3 contains 13 residues.

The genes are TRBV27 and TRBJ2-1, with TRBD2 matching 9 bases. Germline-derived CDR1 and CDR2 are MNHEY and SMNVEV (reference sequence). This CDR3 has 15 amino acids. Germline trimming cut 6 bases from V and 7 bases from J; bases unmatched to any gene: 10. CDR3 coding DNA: TGTGCCAGCAGCTTTAGCGGGAGCTCGGGTAATGAGCAGTTCTTC. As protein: CASSFSGSSGNEQFF.

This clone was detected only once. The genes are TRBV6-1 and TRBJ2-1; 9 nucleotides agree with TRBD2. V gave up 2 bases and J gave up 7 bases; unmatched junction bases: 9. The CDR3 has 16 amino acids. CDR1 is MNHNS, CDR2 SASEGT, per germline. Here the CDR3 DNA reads TGTGCCAGCAGTGAACCCCGTAGCGGGAGAATAAATGAGCAGTTCTTC. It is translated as CASSEPRSGRINEQFF.

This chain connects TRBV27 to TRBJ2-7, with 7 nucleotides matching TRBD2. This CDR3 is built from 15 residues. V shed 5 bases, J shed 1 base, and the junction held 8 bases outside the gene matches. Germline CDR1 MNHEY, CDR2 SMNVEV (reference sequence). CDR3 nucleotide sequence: TGTGCCAGCAGTCCCCAGGGAGGGGAGTCCTACGAGCAGTACTTC. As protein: CASSPQGGESYEQYF.

The DNA for the CDR3 is TGTGCCAGCAGTTGGGCGGGAGGGCCGAGCTACGAGCAGTACTTC. It yields the protein CASSWAGGPSYEQYF. The J gene is TRBJ2-7, the V gene TRBV27; TRBD2 matches at 9 bases. The ends lost 4 bases at V and 3 bases at J; junction bases unmatched: 7. Germline V lookup: CDR1 MNHEY, CDR2 SMNVEV (reference sequence). The CDR3 consists of 15 residues.

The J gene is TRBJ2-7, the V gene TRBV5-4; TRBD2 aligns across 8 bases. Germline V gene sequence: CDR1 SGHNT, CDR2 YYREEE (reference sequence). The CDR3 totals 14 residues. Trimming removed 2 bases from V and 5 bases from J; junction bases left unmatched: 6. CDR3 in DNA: TGTGCCAGCAGCTTAGCGGGAGTGTTAGACGAGCAGTACTTC. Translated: CASSLAGVLDEQYF.